Sequencing of this T cell receptor (beta chain) was carried out in a study of somatic mutations in cytotoxic T cells in rheumatoid arthritis. Findings and limits, study-wide: The targets (antigens) of the expanded CD8+ clones were not known.

As concerns this clone: Its antigen is as yet unknown.

The repertoire was sequenced with immunoSEQ multiplex PCR; TCRdb's copy has only in-frame clones and lacks some. Altogether about 10,000 clones are present, around 81% being singletons, with the ten largest covering roughly 7.1%. The CDR3 runs to 14 residues. The J gene is TRBJ1-1, the V gene TRBV21-1. TRBV21-1 is annotated as a pseudogene. The sequence was obtained from an adult with rheumatoid arthritis. Sequences were obtained from CD8+ T cells sorted from blood. The CDR3 nucleotides read TGTGCCAGCAGCAAAGGGGGAATGAACACTGAAGCTTTCTTT. It yields the protein CASSKGGMNTEAFF.